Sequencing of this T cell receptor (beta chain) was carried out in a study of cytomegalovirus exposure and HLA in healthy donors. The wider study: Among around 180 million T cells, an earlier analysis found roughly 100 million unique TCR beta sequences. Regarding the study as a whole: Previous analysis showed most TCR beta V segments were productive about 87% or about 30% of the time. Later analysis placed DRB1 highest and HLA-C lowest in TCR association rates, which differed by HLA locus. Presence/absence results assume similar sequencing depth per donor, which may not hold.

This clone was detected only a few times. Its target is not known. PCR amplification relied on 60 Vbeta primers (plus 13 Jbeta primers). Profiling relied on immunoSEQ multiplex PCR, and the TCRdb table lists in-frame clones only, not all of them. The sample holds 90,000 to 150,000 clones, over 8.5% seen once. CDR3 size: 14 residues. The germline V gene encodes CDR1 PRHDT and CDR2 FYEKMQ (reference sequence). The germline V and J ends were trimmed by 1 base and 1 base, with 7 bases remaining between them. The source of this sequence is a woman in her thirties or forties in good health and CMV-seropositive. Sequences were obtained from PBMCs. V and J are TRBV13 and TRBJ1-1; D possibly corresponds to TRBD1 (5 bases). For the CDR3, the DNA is TGTGCCAGCAGCTTAGTAAGGGGGAACACTGAAGCTTTCTTT. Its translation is CASSLVRGNTEAFF.